These 26 T cell receptor beta chains originate from one sample sequenced in a study of shared clonotypes between healthy human individuals. Libraries were prepared by immunoSEQ multiplex PCR; TCRdb keeps only in-frame clonotypes and omits some of them. The table includes over 2 million clones, around 96% detected once. Naivety among CD8 cells was defined by CD45RO negativity and positive CCR7 selection, thereby excluding terminally differentiated effector memory CD45RA+ cells. The sequenced material came from naive CD8+ T cells sorted from blood. The receptors were sampled from a man aged 18-30 years in good health.

The gene calls are TRBV2 and TRBJ2-7; D ambiguous. V shed 6 bases and J shed 5 bases, with 20 bases lying between them. Germline-derived CDR1 and CDR2 are SNHLY and FYNNEI. The CDR3 consists of 15 residues. CDR3 nucleotides: TGTGCCAGCAGCCCGGAGAGGATCAGAATCGACGAGCAGTACTTC. Its translation is CASSPERIRIDEQYF.

The chain couples TRBV5-6 to TRBJ1-4; no reliable D call. There are 14 residues in the CDR3. Trimming left V 2 bases short and J 7 bases short, with 12 bases between. Germline CDR1 and CDR2: SGHDT and YYEEEE. The CDR3 DNA sequence: TGTGCCAGCAGCTTCAGAAATTTAGGTGAAAAACTGTTTTTT. Protein product: CASSFRNLGEKLFF.

This clone has a single count. The J gene is TRBJ2-1, the V gene TRBV19; 9 nucleotides align to TRBD2. V was clipped by 6 bases and J by 0 bases; unmatched bases: 6. The CDR3 consists of 16 residues. The germline gives CDR1 LNHDA, CDR2 SQIVND (reference sequence). The CDR3 bases are TGTGCCAGTAGCCCTTTTAGCGGGAGCTCCTACAATGAGCAGTTCTTC. Translated, it gives CASSPFSGSSYNEQFF. Based on the CDR3 plus reference TRBV19 and TRBJ2-1, the full variable domain is DGGITQSPKYLFRKEGQNVTLSCEQNLNHDAMYWYRQDPGQGLRLIYYSQIVNDFQKGDIAEGYSVSREKKESFPLTVTSAQKNPTAFYLCASSPFSGSSYNEQFFGPGTRLTVL.

This clone came up once. This chain connects TRBV13 to TRBJ1-2; 7 bases match TRBD1. This CDR3 is 13 amino acids long. V was clipped by 5 bases and J by 6 bases; unmatched bases: 6. Germline assignment: CDR1 PRHDT and CDR2 FYEKMQ (reference sequence). CDR3: CASSLQGTHGYTF. The CDR3 nucleotides read TGTGCCAGCAGCCTACAGGGGACCCATGGCTACACCTTC.

The V call is TRBV4-1, the J call TRBJ2-3; 9 bases agree with TRBD1. CDR3 length: 16 residues. Germline loops: CDR1 MGHRA, CDR2 YSYEKL. V dropped 9 bases and J dropped 2; count of bases not matched to a gene: 12. The CDR3 nucleotides read TGCGCCAGTAGCGAGGAAGGGACAGGGCACACAGATACGCAGTATTTT. Its translation is CASSEEGTGHTDTQYF.

This sequence joins TRBV5-1 and TRBJ1-4; 7 positions match TRBD1. V shed 0 bases, J shed 4 bases, and the junction held 3 bases outside the gene matches. The CDR3 runs to 15 residues. The V gene's germline CDR1 is SGHRS and CDR2 YFSETQ. CDR3 bases: TGCGCCAGCAGCTTGGAGACAGGGAATAATGAAAAACTGTTTTTT. Its translation is CASSLETGNNEKLFF.

The gene calls are TRBV18 and TRBJ2-1; 10 nucleotides align to TRBD2. CDR1 and CDR2 from the germline V gene are KGHSH and LQKENI. The CDR3 is 17 residues long. Trimming at V came to 3 bases and at J to 8 bases, leaving 13 bases not matched to a gene. CDR3 coding DNA: TGTGCCAGCTCACCCACCCAAGCGGGGGGGCCGAGGGATGAGCAGTTCTTC. Protein product: CASSPTQAGGPRDEQFF.

The J gene is TRBJ2-6, the V gene TRBV28; 8 nucleotides agree with TRBD1. V lost 2 bases to trimming and J lost 2 bases; unmatched junction nucleotides: 8. The CDR3 loop spans 18 amino acids. CDR1 is MDHEN and CDR2 is SYDVKM in the germline V gene. The chain's CDR3 is CASSLGRGPLPGANVLTF. The CDR3 DNA reads as TGTGCCAGCAGTTTAGGCAGGGGGCCCCTTCCTGGGGCCAACGTCCTGACTTTC.

This sequence joins TRBV7-9 and TRBJ1-1, with D perhaps TRBD1 (5 bases). Trimming removed 1 base from V and 0 bases from J, with 9 bases in between. The CDR3 length is 15 residues. Per germline, CDR1 SEHNR and CDR2 FQNEAQ (reference sequence). CDR3 in DNA: TGTGCCAGCAGCTTAGAAGACAGCCTGAACACTGAAGCTTTCTTT. Translation: CASSLEDSLNTEAFF.

The chain uses TRBV13 and TRBJ2-4, with a tentative D call TRBD2 (5 bases). The CDR3 covers 14 residues. The V and J ends lost 3 bases and 8 bases respectively, with 14 bases between them. Germline CDR1 is PRHDT and CDR2 is FYEKMQ (reference sequence). The CDR3 protein is CASSLGRDQDIQYF. CDR3 bases: TGTGCCAGCAGCTTGGGCCGGGATCAGGACATTCAGTACTTC.

The chain recombines TRBV2 with TRBJ2-3; 13 nucleotides match TRBD2. V gave up 1 base and J gave up 0 bases; unmatched junction bases: 4. The CDR3 covers 18 residues. The germline V gene encodes CDR1 SNHLY and CDR2 FYNNEI. The CDR3 bases are TGTGCCAGCAGTGAAGGACTAGCGGGGGGCGTTAGCACAGATACGCAGTATTTT. Translation: CASSEGLAGGVSTDTQYF.

The CDR3 sequence: CAISRTSATEETQYF. CDR3 coding DNA: TGTGCCATCAGTAGGACTAGCGCAACTGAAGAGACCCAGTACTTC. The rearrangement links TRBV10-3 to TRBJ2-5; 9 nucleotides align to TRBD2. V was pared by 5 bases and J by 3 bases, with 7 bases of the junction left unmatched. Germline V gives CDR1 ENHRY, CDR2 SYGVKD. The CDR3 length is 15 residues.

About this clone: The sample has other DNA sequences that encode this CDR3 too. The chain has TRBV9 and TRBJ2-7; the D is unclear. Per germline, CDR1 SGDLS and CDR2 YYNGEE. The V end lost 0 bases, the J end lost 0 bases, and 7 bases lay between the germline ends. The CDR3 consists of 14 residues. The CDR3 reads CASSVGASSYEQYF. As DNA, the CDR3 is TGTGCCAGCAGCGTAGGGGCGTCCTCCTACGAGCAGTACTTC.

The rearrangement joins TRBV30 to TRBJ2-1; D unresolved. Trimming stripped 0 bases from V and 0 bases from J, with 6 bases between. Germline CDR1 GTSNPN, CDR2 SVGIG (reference sequence). This CDR3 is 14 amino acids long. The CDR3 protein is CAWSVASSYNEQFF. The DNA for the CDR3 is TGTGCCTGGAGTGTAGCTAGCTCCTACAATGAGCAGTTCTTC.

The rearrangement joins TRBV2 to TRBJ1-1; D gene uncertain. This CDR3 is built from 11 residues. Trimming removed 3 bases from V and 2 bases from J, with 1 base in between. CDR1 is SNHLY and CDR2 is FYNNEI in the germline V gene. The CDR3 spells CASSDNTEAFF. The CDR3 DNA reads TGTGCCAGCAGTGACAACACTGAAGCTTTCTTT.

V gene TRBV19 combines with J gene TRBJ1-2, with a weak D call TRBD1 (5 bases). CDR3 length: 13 residues. V was cut by 5 bases and J by 4 bases, with 11 bases left in between. Germline loops: CDR1 LNHDA, CDR2 SQIVND (reference sequence). DNA for the CDR3: TGTGCCAGTAGTCAGGGCCCACTCTATGGCTACACCTTC. Translating it yields CASSQGPLYGYTF.

V is TRBV13 and J is TRBJ1-1; D is unclear. Germline V lookup: CDR1 PRHDT, CDR2 FYEKMQ (reference sequence). Between the trimmed V and J ends, which lost 5 bases and 0 bases, there was a span of 7 bases. The CDR3 is made up of 13 amino acids. DNA for the CDR3: TGTGCCAGCAGCCAGACACTGAACACTGAAGCTTTCTTT. It yields the protein CASSQTLNTEAFF.

The chain uses TRBV6-1 and TRBJ2-1; perhaps TRBD1 as D (5 bases). This CDR3 comprises 15 residues. Trimming took off 1 base at V and 7 bases at J, with 14 bases between the two ends. Germline lookup yields CDR1 MNHNS and CDR2 SASEGT. Written as DNA, the CDR3 is TGTGCCAGCAGTGAAGTCCCGGCAGGGTGGAATGAGCAGTTCTTC. Translating gives CASSEVPAGWNEQFF.

The rearrangement joins TRBV5-6 to TRBJ2-7, with 9 bases matching TRBD2. The CDR3 spans 15 residues. Germline V gene sequence: CDR1 SGHDT, CDR2 YYEEEE. J was trimmed by 2 bases and V by 0 bases; bases with no gene match: 3. CDR3 loop: CASSLERGAPYEQYF. The CDR3 DNA is TGTGCCAGCAGCTTGGAGCGGGGGGCCCCCTACGAGCAGTACTTC.

This clone was picked up one time. The chain carries TRBV4-1 and TRBJ2-5; D is possibly TRBD1 (5 bases). CDR1 and CDR2 from the germline V gene are MGHRA and YSYEKL. The length of the CDR3 is 16 residues. V shed 0 bases and J shed 5 bases, with 16 bases lying between them. CDR3 sequence: CASSQDPAGKWETQYF. The CDR3 DNA reads as TGCGCCAGCAGCCAAGATCCCGCAGGGAAGTGGGAGACCCAGTACTTC.

The rearrangement joins TRBV6-5 to TRBJ2-7, with a possible D match to TRBD2 (6 bases). The V gene's germline CDR1 is MNHEY and CDR2 SVGAGI. Deletions cut 6 bases from V and 0 bases from J, with 12 bases between. This CDR3 region has 14 residues. CDR3 bases: TGTGCCAGCAGCCCCGGGGGAGCCTCCTACGAGCAGTACTTC. Its protein is CASSPGGASYEQYF.

This chain joins TRBV30 and TRBJ2-2, with D tentatively TRBD2 (5 bases). Germline V lookup: CDR1 GTSNPN, CDR2 SVGIG (reference sequence). CDR3 length: 15 amino acids. The V end lost 4 bases, the J end lost 2 bases, and 14 bases lay between the germline ends. CDR3 sequence: CAWKYWEINTGELFF. The CDR3 DNA follows: TGTGCCTGGAAATATTGGGAGATAAACACCGGGGAGCTGTTTTTT.

The rearrangement links TRBV9 to TRBJ1-2, with TRBD1 matching 7 bases. Germline CDR1 reads SGDLS; CDR2 reads YYNGEE. Unmatched junction bases numbered 4, after V lost 0 bases and J lost 5 bases. The CDR3 totals 14 residues. DNA of the CDR3: TGTGCCAGCAGCGTAGCCGGGACAGAATATGGCTACACCTTC. Its translation is CASSVAGTEYGYTF.

The rearrangement joins TRBV28 to TRBJ2-7; no reliable D call. The V end was cut by 2 bases, the J end by 0 bases, with 8 bases between. The germline CDR1 and CDR2 sequences are MDHEN and SYDVKM. The CDR3 sequence is 14 residues long. CDR3: CASSLGIPSYEQYF. The CDR3 bases are TGTGCCAGCAGTTTAGGCATTCCCTCCTACGAGCAGTACTTC. Variable domain in full (rest from reference TRBV28 and TRBJ2-7): DVKVTQSSRYLVKRTGEKVFLECVQDMDHENMFWYRQDPGLGLRLIYFSYDVKMKEKGDIPEGYSVSREKKERFSLILESASTNQTSMYLCASSLGIPSYEQYFGPGTRLTVT.

The rearrangement uses TRBV13 and TRBJ2-3; D gene unclear. Germline-derived CDR1 and CDR2 are PRHDT and FYEKMQ (reference sequence). The CDR3 totals 14 residues. V shed 3 bases and J shed 9 bases, with 16 bases lying between them. In DNA, the CDR3 is TGTGCCAGCAGCTTCAGCTTAGATCGAGGAACGCAGTATTTT. It translates to CASSFSLDRGTQYF. Full variable domain (remainder filled in from reference TRBV13 and TRBJ2-3): AAGVIQSPRHLIKEKRETATLKCYPIPRHDTVYWYQQGPGQDPQFLISFYEKMQSDKGSIPDRFSAQQFSDYHSELNMSSLELGDSALYFCASSFSLDRGTQYFGPGTRLTVL.

The chain recombines TRBV5-4 with TRBJ2-1; D is possibly TRBD1 or TRBD2 (5 bases each). CDR1 SGHNT and CDR2 YYREEE come from the germline V gene (reference sequence). The CDR3 consists of 13 residues. The V end lost 4 bases, the J end lost 8 bases, and 13 bases lay between the germline ends. CDR3 in DNA: TGTGCCAGCAGCATGGGACGGGGCGATGAGCAGTTCTTC. It translates to CASSMGRGDEQFF.